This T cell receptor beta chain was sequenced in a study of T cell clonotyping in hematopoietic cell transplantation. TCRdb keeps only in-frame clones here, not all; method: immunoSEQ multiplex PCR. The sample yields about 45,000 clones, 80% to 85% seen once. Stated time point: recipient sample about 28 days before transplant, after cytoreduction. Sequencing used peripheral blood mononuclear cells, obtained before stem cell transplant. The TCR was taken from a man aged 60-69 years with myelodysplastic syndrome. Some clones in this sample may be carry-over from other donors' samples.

CDR3 in DNA: TGCAGCGCAGGGAGCTCCTACGAGCAGTACTTC. Its translation is CSAGSSYEQYF. V is TRBV29-1 and J is TRBJ2-7; either TRBD1 or TRBD2 may supply D (5 bases each). From germline, CDR1 is SQVTM and CDR2 ANQGSEA. The CDR3 is 11 amino acids. With 7 bases removed from V and 0 bases from J, the gap between germline ends came to 7 bases.